These T cell receptor beta chains were read from a single sample in a study of blood T cell repertoires in COVID-19. TCRdb's table, derived via immunoSEQ multiplex PCR, lists solely in-frame clones and lacks some. The table shows 150,000 to 200,000 clones, with 80% to 90% occurring only once. Material for sequencing was peripheral blood. The receptor source for this set is a man between 18 and 35 years old who had recovered from COVID-19. Each CDR3 is given without its conserved first and last residue.

j_gene,v_gene,CDR3aa
TRBJ2-2,TRBV27,ASSWRSSGELF
TRBJ1-1,TRBV12-3/TRBV12-4,ASREGTEAF
TRBJ2-1,TRBV29-1,SVARLAGRDYNEQF
TRBJ2-7,TRBV6-6,ASKPSGQGYEQY
TRBJ2-7,TRBV5-1,ASSWGLAAYEQY
TRBJ1-4,TRBV4-1,ASSQDRRGADEKLF
TRBJ2-1,TRBV19,ASSVAGANEQF
TRBJ2-7,TRBV5-4,ASSRPSGDYEQY
TRBJ2-7,TRBV4-2,ASSQDSRAGGVSGRRYEQY
TRBJ1-5,TRBV6-2/TRBV6-3,ASSRGNQPQH
TRBJ2-5,TRBV7-2,ASSLATGGRETQY
TRBJ1-6,TRBV4-1,ASVGGAEVNSPLH
TRBJ1-1,TRBV10-1,ASSESLGGTEAF
TRBJ2-5,TRBV2,ACGQQETQY
TRBJ2-1,TRBV4-3,ASSQDTSRGAYNEQF
TRBJ1-3,TRBV6-5,ASSWDRKTGNTIY
TRBJ2-1,TRBV28,ASTKIRGGNEQF
TRBJ2-1,TRBV27,ASSLAGGRSEQF
TRBJ2-5,TRBV7-9,ASSLDATAQY
TRBJ2-7,TRBV30,AWSVEGLRTGPPYEQY
TRBJ1-2,TRBV27,ASSPTGVYGYT
TRBJ2-2,TRBV1,TSSQDQGTSGRELF
TRBJ1-5,TRBV7-9,ASSLPGAGKPQH
TRBJ1-5,TRBV21-1,ASSKSGRDYSNQPQH
TRBJ2-2,TRBV7-2,ASSRDRGNTGELF
TRBJ1-1,TRBV7-9,ASIDRTGGGTEAF
TRBJ1-1,TRBV3-1/TRBV3-2,ASSQSGTEAF
TRBJ2-3,TRBV19,ASSIESGTQY
TRBJ2-3,TRBV2,ASSGTSGTPRGDTQY
TRBJ2-7,TRBV27,ASSLSRRAEQY
TRBJ1-1,TRBV10-1,ASRPDRGNSEAF
TRBJ1-1,TRBV19,ASSNRGNTEAF
TRBJ2-7,TRBV28,ASNPAGVSSYEQY
TRBJ1-5,TRBV5-6,ASSLKSGGNQPQH
TRBJ1-2,TRBV4-3,ASSQEPTNYGYT
TRBJ1-1,TRBV5-6,ASIQRGRNTEAF
TRBJ2-4,TRBV5-1,ASSFSGYEAKNIQY
TRBJ2-3,TRBV27,ASSLVRTGGTQY
TRBJ2-5,TRBV7-8,ASSPDRGETQY
TRBJ2-5,TRBV2,ASSAGGKVETQY
TRBJ1-4,TRBV5-1,ASSPDRAEKLF